This passage covers 9 T cell receptor beta chains from one sample sequenced in a study of T-cell reconstitution after alpha-beta-depleted transplantation in children. The library targeted TCRbeta and was prepared with unique molecular identifiers. One entry per CDR3 protein results from TCRdb running MiXCR on the PCR reads. The data hold under 300,000 distinct CDR3 sequences, with around 10% observed a single time. The sequencing here drew on peripheral blood, taken 180 days after TCRalphabeta/CD19-depleted stem cell transplant. The source is a male patient between 2 and 10 years old who had a stem cell transplant for chronic granulomatous disease, so the T cells may come from the graft donor.

Notes on this clonotype: This may be a read error: a much more frequent sequence differs by one nucleotide. V and J are TRBV7-9 and TRBJ1-1, with TRBD1 as a possible D gene (5 bases). The CDR3 loop spans 14 amino acids. CDR1 and CDR2 from the germline V gene are SEHNR and FQNEAQ (reference sequence). CDR3 sequence: CASSLIGAVTEVFF. The CDR3 coding sequence is TGTGCCAGCAGCTTAATAGGGGCGGTCACTGAAGTTTTCTTT.

CDR3 sequence reads: CASSDKGNEQFF. The CDR3 region has the DNA TGTGCCAGCAGTGATAAAGGTAATGAGCAGTTCTTC. The J gene is TRBJ2-1, the V gene TRBV9, with D unclear. Germline-derived CDR1 and CDR2 are SGDLS and YYNGEE. V was shortened by 5 bases and J by 7 bases, with 10 bases between the two germline ends. This CDR3 comprises 12 residues.

This clonotype was detected many times. The chain recombines TRBV5-5 with TRBJ1-1; TRBD1 might be the D (5 bases). CDR1 and CDR2 (germline): SGHKS, YYEKEE (reference sequence). The CDR3 runs to 18 residues. V lost 1 base and J lost 0, with 19 bases in between. The CDR3 region is CASSLLRQQGRVNTEAFF. The CDR3 DNA is TGTGCCAGCAGCTTGTTGAGGCAGCAGGGAAGGGTGAACACTGAAGCTTTCTTT.

This clonotype was recorded at least ten times. V gene TRBV12-3 or TRBV12-4 combines with J gene TRBJ2-6; D is ambiguous. The germline V and J ends were trimmed by 4 bases and 2 bases, with 9 bases remaining between them. This CDR3 is built from 15 residues. CDR3 in amino acids: CASSYLGTGANVLTF. The CDR3 DNA follows: TGTGCCAGCAGTTACTTGGGGACTGGGGCCAACGTCCTGACTTTC.

This clonotype was picked up a small number of times. Since a much larger clone is just one base distant, this may be a read error. V gene TRBV6-1 combines with J gene TRBJ1-1; no clear D. V lost 5 bases to trimming and J lost 2 bases, with 12 bases between them. The germline V gene has CDR1 MNHNS and CDR2 SASEGT. The CDR3 is 14 amino acids. CDR3 sequence: CASSPANINTEAFF. The CDR3 nucleotides read TGTGCCAGCAGTCCGGCTAACATAAACACTGAAGCTTTCTTT.

The rearrangement joins TRBV7-2 to TRBJ2-7, with 10 positions matching TRBD2. With 6 bases clipped from V and 2 bases from J, the junction kept 7 bases outside the gene matches. The CDR3 is 15 amino acids. The germline CDR1 and CDR2 sequences are SGHTA and FQGNSA. DNA of the CDR3: TGTGCCAGCAGTTATACAGCGGGAGGGGCCTACGAGCAGTACTTC. This sequence encodes CASSYTAGGAYEQYF.

This clonotype appeared many times. V usage is TRBV5-1 and J usage is TRBJ2-5; D may correspond to TRBD1 or TRBD2 (5 bases each). The ends were cut back, 4 bases at V and 1 base at J, with 11 bases in the middle. The CDR3 totals 14 residues. CDR1 is SGHRS and CDR2 is YFSETQ in the germline V gene. The CDR3 loop is CASSQGPLQETQYF. For the CDR3, the DNA is TGCGCCAGCAGCCAGGGACCCCTCCAAGAGACCCAGTACTTC.

This clonotype turned up a few times. The junction departs from germline at one end; a sequencing error may be responsible. The chain is built from TRBV7-2 and TRBJ2-7; 12 nucleotides align to TRBD1. Germline V gene lookup returns CDR1 SGHTA and CDR2 FQGNSA. This CDR3 comprises 12 residues. This chain's CDR3 is CASSRDRGRVTF. The DNA of the CDR3 is TGTGCCAGCAGCAGGGACAGGGGGCGAGTCACCTTC.

This clonotype showed up many times. V and J are TRBV20-1 and TRBJ1-5, with no clear D. Germline lookup yields CDR1 DFQATT and CDR2 SNEGSKA (reference sequence). The CDR3 sequence is 13 residues long. V lost 0 bases to trimming and J lost 3 bases, with 6 bases between them. CDR3 DNA sequence: TGCAGTGCTAGAGAGGGGAACAATCAGCCCCAGCATTTT. Translated, it gives CSAREGNNQPQHF.